These 5 T cell receptor beta chains share one sample of origin, sequenced in a study of cytomegalovirus exposure and HLA in healthy donors. PCR amplification relied on 60 Vbeta primers (plus 13 Jbeta primers). The method was immunoSEQ multiplex PCR; TCRdb's version includes in-frame clones alone and lacks a portion of them. The table lists just over 150,000 clones, roughly 80% of them singletons, with 1.9% in the top ten. The sample taken for sequencing was PBMCs. The source is a man younger than 35 in good health and CMV-seronegative.

Turning to this clone: A read error may produce the germline difference seen at one junction end. This rearrangement joins TRBV7-9 to TRBJ2-3, with 7 bases that match TRBD2. The CDR3 length is 15 residues. CDR1 and CDR2 from the germline V gene are SEHNR and FQNEAQ (reference sequence). The CDR3: CSSSPTAGAADTQYF. The CDR3 coding sequence is TGTTCCAGCAGCCCCACGGCGGGAGCCGCAGATACGCAGTATTTT.

This clone was counted a few times. The V call is TRBV2, the J call TRBJ2-1; TRBD2 is a possible D gene (5 bases). This CDR3 region has 14 residues. Per germline, CDR1 SNHLY and CDR2 FYNNEI. Trimming shortened V by 6 bases and J by 6 bases, and 15 bases separated the two germline ends. The CDR3 DNA sequence: TGTGCCAGCAGGGAGGACCGAGGAATCAATGAGCAGTTCTTC. It is translated as CASREDRGINEQFF.

This clone was recorded only once. An end of the junction differs from the germline gene, which may be a read error. The chain is built from TRBV7-9 and TRBJ1-4; 8 bases map to TRBD1. The CDR3 is made up of 16 amino acids. CDR1 SEHNR and CDR2 FQNEAQ come from the germline V gene (reference sequence). The CDR3 DNA sequence: TGTTCCAGCAGCCCACTGGACAGGGCGCGGGGTGAAAAACTGTTTTTT. The encoded protein is CSSSPLDRARGEKLFF.

The J gene is TRBJ2-7, the V gene TRBV18; perhaps TRBD2 as D (6 bases). This CDR3 is 15 amino acids long. Germline assignment: CDR1 KGHSH and CDR2 LQKENI. V lost 2 bases and J 0 bases, leaving 11 bases between the germline ends. The CDR3 loop reads CASSPKTGGSYEQYF. The CDR3 DNA sequence: TGTGCCAGCTCACCAAAGACCGGGGGCTCCTACGAGCAGTACTTC.

This clone was picked up a small number of times. The chain recombines TRBV27 with TRBJ2-7, with D perhaps TRBD1 (6 bases). There are 13 residues in the CDR3. Germline values: CDR1 MNHEY, CDR2 SMNVEV (reference sequence). V gave up 10 bases and J gave up 6 bases, with 19 bases separating them. The CDR3 reads CATTTFQGLEQYF. CDR3 DNA: TGTGCCACCACGACCTTCCAGGGGCTCGAGCAGTACTTC.